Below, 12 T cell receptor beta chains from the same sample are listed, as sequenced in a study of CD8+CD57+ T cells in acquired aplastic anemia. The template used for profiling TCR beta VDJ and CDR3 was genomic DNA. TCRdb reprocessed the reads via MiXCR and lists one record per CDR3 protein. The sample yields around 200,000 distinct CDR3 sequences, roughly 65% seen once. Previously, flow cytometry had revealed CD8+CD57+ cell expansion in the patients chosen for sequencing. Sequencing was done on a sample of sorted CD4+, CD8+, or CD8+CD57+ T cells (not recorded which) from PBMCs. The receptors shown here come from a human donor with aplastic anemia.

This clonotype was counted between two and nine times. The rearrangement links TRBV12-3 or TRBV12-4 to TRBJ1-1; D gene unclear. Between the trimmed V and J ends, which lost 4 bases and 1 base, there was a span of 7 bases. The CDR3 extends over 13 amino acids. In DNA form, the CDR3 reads TGTGCCAGCAGTTACGATCCGAACACTGAAGCTTTCTTT. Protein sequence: CASSYDPNTEAFF.

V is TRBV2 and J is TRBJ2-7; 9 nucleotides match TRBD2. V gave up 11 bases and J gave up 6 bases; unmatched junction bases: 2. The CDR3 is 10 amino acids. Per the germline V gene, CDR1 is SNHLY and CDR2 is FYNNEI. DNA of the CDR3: TGTGCCTGCGGGGGGGGCGAGCAGTACTTC. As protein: CACGGGEQYF.

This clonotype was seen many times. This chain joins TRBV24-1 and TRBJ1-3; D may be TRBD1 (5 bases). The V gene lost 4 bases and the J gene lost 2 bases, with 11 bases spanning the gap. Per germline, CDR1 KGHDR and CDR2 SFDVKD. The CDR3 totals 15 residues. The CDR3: CATSDPTDPGNTIYF. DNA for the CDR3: TGTGCCACCAGTGACCCGACAGATCCTGGAAACACCATATATTTT.

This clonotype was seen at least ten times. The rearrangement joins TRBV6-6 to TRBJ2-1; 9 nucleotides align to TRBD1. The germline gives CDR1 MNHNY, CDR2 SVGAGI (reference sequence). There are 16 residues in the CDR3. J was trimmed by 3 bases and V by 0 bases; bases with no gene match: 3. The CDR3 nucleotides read TGTGCCAGCAGTTACTCGATGGACAGGGGCTACAATGAGCAGTTCTTC. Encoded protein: CASSYSMDRGYNEQFF.

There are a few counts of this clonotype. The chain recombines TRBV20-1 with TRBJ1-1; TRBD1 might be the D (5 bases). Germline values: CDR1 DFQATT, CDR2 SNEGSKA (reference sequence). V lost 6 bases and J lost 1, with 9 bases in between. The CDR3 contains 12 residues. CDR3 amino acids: CSASRGNTEAFF. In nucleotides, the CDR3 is TGCAGTGCGAGTAGGGGGAACACTGAAGCTTTCTTT.

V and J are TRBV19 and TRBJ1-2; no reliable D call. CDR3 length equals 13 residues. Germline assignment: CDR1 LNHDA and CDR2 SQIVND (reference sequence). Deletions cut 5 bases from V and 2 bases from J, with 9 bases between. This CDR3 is CASSWPANYGYTF. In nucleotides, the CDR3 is TGTGCCAGTAGTTGGCCTGCGAACTATGGCTACACCTTC.

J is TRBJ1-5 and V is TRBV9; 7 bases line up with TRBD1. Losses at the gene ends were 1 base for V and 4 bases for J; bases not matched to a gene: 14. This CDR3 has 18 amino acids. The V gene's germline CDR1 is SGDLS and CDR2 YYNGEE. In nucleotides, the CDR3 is TGTGCCAGCAGCGTAATGGGACAGAGGGCCCTTTCTAATCAGCCCCAGCATTTT. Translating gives CASSVMGQRALSNQPQHF.

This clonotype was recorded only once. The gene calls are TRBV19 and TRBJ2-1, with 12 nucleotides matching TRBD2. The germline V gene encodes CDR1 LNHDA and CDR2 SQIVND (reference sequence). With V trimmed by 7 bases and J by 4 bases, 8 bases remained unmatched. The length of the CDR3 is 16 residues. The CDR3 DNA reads TGTGCCAGTAATCCGACGGGGACTAGCGGGTACAATGAGCAGTTCTTC. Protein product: CASNPTGTSGYNEQFF.

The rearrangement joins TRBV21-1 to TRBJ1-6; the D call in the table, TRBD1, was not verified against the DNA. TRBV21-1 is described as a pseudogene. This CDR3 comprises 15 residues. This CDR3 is CASSTWDRGRSPLHF. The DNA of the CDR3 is TGTGCCAGCAGCACCTGGGACAGGGGGCGGTCACCCCTCCACTTT.

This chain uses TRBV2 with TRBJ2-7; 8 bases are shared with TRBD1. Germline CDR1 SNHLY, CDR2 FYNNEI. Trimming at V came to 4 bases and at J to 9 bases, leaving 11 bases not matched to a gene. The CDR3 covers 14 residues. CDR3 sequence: CASSARDRRIRQYF. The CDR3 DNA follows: TGTGCCAGCAGTGCCCGGGACAGGCGAATCCGGCAGTACTTC. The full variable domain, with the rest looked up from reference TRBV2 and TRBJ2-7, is EPEVTQTPSHQVTQMGQEVILRCVPISNHLYFYWYRQILGQKVEFLVSFYNNEISEKSEIFDDQFSVERPDGSNFTLKIRSTKLEDSAMYFCASSARDRRIRQYFGPGTRLTVT.

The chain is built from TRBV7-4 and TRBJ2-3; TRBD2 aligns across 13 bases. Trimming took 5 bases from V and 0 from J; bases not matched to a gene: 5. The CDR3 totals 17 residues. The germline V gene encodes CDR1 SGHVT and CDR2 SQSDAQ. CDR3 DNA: TGTGCCAGCAGCAGACTAGCGGGAGGAGGGAGCACAGATACGCAGTATTTT. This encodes CASSRLAGGGSTDTQYF.

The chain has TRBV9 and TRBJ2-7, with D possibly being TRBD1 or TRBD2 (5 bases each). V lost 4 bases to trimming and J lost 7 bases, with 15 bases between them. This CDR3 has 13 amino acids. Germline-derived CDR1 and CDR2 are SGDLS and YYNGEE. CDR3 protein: CASSPVGGREQYF. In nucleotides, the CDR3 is TGTGCCAGCAGCCCCGTTGGGGGAAGGGAGCAGTACTTC.